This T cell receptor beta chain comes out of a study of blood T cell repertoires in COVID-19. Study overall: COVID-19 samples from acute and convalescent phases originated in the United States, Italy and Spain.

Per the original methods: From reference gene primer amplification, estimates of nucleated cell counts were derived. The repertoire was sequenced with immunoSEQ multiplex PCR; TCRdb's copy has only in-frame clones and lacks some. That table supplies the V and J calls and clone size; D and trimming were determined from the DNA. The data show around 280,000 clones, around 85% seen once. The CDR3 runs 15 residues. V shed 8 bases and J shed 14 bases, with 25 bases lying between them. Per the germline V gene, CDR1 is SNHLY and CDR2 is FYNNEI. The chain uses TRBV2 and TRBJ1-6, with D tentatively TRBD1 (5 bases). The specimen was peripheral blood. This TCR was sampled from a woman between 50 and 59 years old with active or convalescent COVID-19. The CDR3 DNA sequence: TGTGCCAGCGAAGACTCGGCAGTATCGGGAGGGGCCCTCCACTTT. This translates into CASEDSAVSGGALHF.